These T cell receptor beta chains were read from a single sample in a study of blood T cells in healthy people across ages. TCRdb independently ran MiXCR on the 5' RACE reads; one entry per CDR3 protein. Found here are some 1,000,000 distinct CDR3 sequences, under 30% of them singletons; the top ten hold less than 0.85%. These same records also appear under a second study, on T cells of mothers and their children.

The sequenced sample was blood. The receptor source for this set is a girl aged 2-10 years in good health. Each CDR3 is given with its conserved first and last residue. The D gene is left open where the match is weak. Only some rows state a clone size, as once, few, many or a class for expanded clones.

v_call	clone_size	d_call	j_call	cdr3_nt	cdr3_aa
TRBV28	few	TRBD2	TRBJ2-1	TGTGCCAGCACCATTAGCGGGAGGGTTAACAATGAGCAGTTCTTC	CASTISGRVNNEQFF
TRBV11-2	NA	NA	TRBJ2-7	TGTGCCAGCAGCGGCAGAGCAGTTTACGAGCAGTACTTC	CASSGRAVYEQYF
TRBV29-1	few	TRBD1	TRBJ2-7	TGCAGCGCTAGTCCCGGGACAGGGGATAGCGGCAGGCGGGGCGAGCAGTACTTC	CSASPGTGDSGRRGEQYF
TRBV3-1	few	NA	TRBJ2-7	TGTGCCAGCAGCCAAGATTATTATAGTCAGGGCTTCTACGAGCAGTACTTC	CASSQDYYSQGFYEQYF
TRBV7-9	once	NA	TRBJ2-5	TGTGCCATCCTGGTTATAGCACATACTCAAGAGACCCAGTACTTC	CAILVIAHTQETQYF
TRBV29-1	few	NA	TRBJ2-6	TGCAGCGTTGTTGGTCACCCCTCTGGGGCCAACGTCCTGACTTTC	CSVVGHPSGANVLTF
TRBV5-1	NA	TRBD2	TRBJ2-1	TGCGCCAGCAGCTTCCGGCAGGGAGGGGACAATGAGCAGTTCTTC	CASSFRQGGDNEQFF
TRBV7-9	few	NA	TRBJ1-2	TGTGCCAGCAGCCATCCGGCCTCTAACTATGGCTACACCTTC	CASSHPASNYGYTF
TRBV12-3/TRBV12-4	NA	NA	TRBJ2-1	TGTGCCAGCAGTCCCGACCCCGGGGGGCTAAGCTACAATGAGCAGTTCTTC	CASSPDPGGLSYNEQFF
TRBV4-1	NA	NA	TRBJ1-6	TGCGCCAGCAGCCATCGGGTAGTGGGGATTGAAAATTCACCCCTCCACTTT	CASSHRVVGIENSPLHF
TRBV13	few	NA	TRBJ2-1	TGTGCCAGCAGTCCGGGGTCCTTGAATGAGCAGTTCTTC	CASSPGSLNEQFF
TRBV9	NA	NA	TRBJ2-1	TGTGCCAGCAGCGTAGGGGTGAGAGGGAATGAGCAGTTCTTC	CASSVGVRGNEQFF
TRBV6-2/TRBV6-3	once	NA	TRBJ2-1	TGTGCCAGCAGTTATCACCGGGATACCCTTATGGTTGAGCAGTTCTTC	CASSYHRDTLMVEQFF
TRBV7-2	NA	TRBD1	TRBJ2-1	TGTGCCAGCAGCTTAGGGACAGGGGTATTCTATGAGCAGTTCTTC	CASSLGTGVFYEQFF
TRBV9	few	NA	TRBJ2-3	TGTGCCAGCAGCGTTCTTGAGGGCACAGATACGCAGTATTTT	CASSVLEGTDTQYF
TRBV20-1	NA	TRBD1	TRBJ2-7	TGCAGTGCCTTACAGGGGTACGAGCAGTACTTC	CSALQGYEQYF
TRBV24-1	NA	TRBD2	TRBJ2-5	TGTGCCACCCAAATCGGGAGGGACCGACCCCAGTACTTC	CATQIGRDRPQYF
TRBV28	NA	NA	TRBJ1-5	TGTGCCAGCAGTCTGGACAAAAGCAATCAGCCCCAGCATTTT	CASSLDKSNQPQHF
TRBV6-1	few	NA	TRBJ2-2	TGTGCCAGCACCAGGGGGGAGCGAGGGGTCTTAGACACCGGGGAGCTGTTTTTT	CASTRGERGVLDTGELFF
TRBV12-5	NA	TRBD2	TRBJ2-3	TGTGCTAGTGGTTTGGTGGAACTAGCGGGGATCACAGATACGCAGTATTTT	CASGLVELAGITDTQYF
TRBV29-1	NA	NA	TRBJ2-1	TGCAGCGTTGGAGGGGCTGGTGAGCAGTTCTTC	CSVGGAGEQFF
TRBV6-2/TRBV6-3	NA	TRBD2	TRBJ2-5	TGTGCCAGCCGATCGGGACTAGCGGGCTACCAAGAGACCCAGTACTTC	CASRSGLAGYQETQYF
TRBV3-1	NA	NA	TRBJ1-3	TGTGCCAGCAGCCATGAGGCTGGAAACACCATATATTTT	CASSHEAGNTIYF
TRBV5-1	few	NA	TRBJ2-2	TGCGCCAGCAGTTTAAAAGTTGGTAGCGGCGCCGGGGAGCTGTTTTTT	CASSLKVGSGAGELFF